The clone carrying this T cell receptor (beta chain) was detected only a few times. What it binds is unknown. The sample is drawn from a study of T-cell memory formation after mild COVID-19. At the level of the study: Each donor largely had its own TCR clusters.

TCRdb ran MiXCR on the 5' RACE reads and lists one entry per CDR3 protein. The sample lists about 400,000 distinct CDR3 sequences, more than 20% occurring once. The J segment lost 6 bases and the V segment lost 5 bases, leaving 2 bases of the junction unmatched. The CDR3 is made up of 14 amino acids. The germline CDR1 and CDR2 sequences are SGHTA and FQGTGA. Study-level findings and limits: Second-wave clones peaking on day 37 lacked confirmed SARS-CoV-2 specificity. The main location of contracting CD4+ clones was CM and EM, and that of contracting CD8+ clones was EMRA. Later expanders leaned toward CD4+, whereas clones contracting from day 15 to 85 were balanced CD4/CD8.

Sequencing was performed on PBMCs or a T cell subset sorted from them (not recorded which). The receptor's source is an adult woman who had mild COVID-19 (a few samples of this study predate the infection). Cell type and time point are not known. The gene calls are TRBV7-3 and TRBJ2-1, with 12 nucleotides matching TRBD2. The CDR3 DNA reads as TGTGCCAGCAGCCCTAGCGGGGGGGGCAATGAGCAGTTCTTC. Translation gives CASSPSGGGNEQFF.